The rows below give T cell receptor beta chains drawn from one sample of a study of blood T cell repertoires in COVID-19. This table comes from immunoSEQ multiplex PCR, and its TCRdb copy is limited to in-frame clones, with some not included. The sample lists about 320,000 clones; 85% were seen once. The sample comprised PBMCs or T cells enriched from blood (not recorded which). These receptors were obtained from a woman aged 25 to 39 who had been exposed to COVID-19. Each CDR3 is given with its conserved first and last residue. D genes are given only for firm matches. Clone size appears in some rows only: once, few, many, or a class for an expanded clone.

d_call: NA; clone_size: many; j_call: TRBJ1-3; v_call: TRBV5-8; cdr3_nt: TGTGCCAGAGGATTCCGGAGTGGACAGATCAACTCTGGAAACACCATATATTTT; cdr3_aa: CARGFRSGQINSGNTIYF
d_call: NA; clone_size: NA; j_call: TRBJ1-5; v_call: TRBV5-5; cdr3_nt: TGTGCCAGCAGCTTACAAGGAGCTTTAGATCTCCGGAATCAGCCCCAGCATTTT; cdr3_aa: CASSLQGALDLRNQPQHF
d_call: NA; clone_size: few; j_call: TRBJ2-7; v_call: TRBV14; cdr3_nt: TGTGCCAGCAGCCAAGGTGTCATTTCCTACGAGCAGTACTTC; cdr3_aa: CASSQGVISYEQYF
d_call: NA; clone_size: NA; j_call: TRBJ2-7; v_call: TRBV5-1; cdr3_nt: TGCGCCAGCGGACAAAGACAGGCCTACGAGCAGTACTTC; cdr3_aa: CASGQRQAYEQYF
d_call: TRBD1; clone_size: NA; j_call: TRBJ1-6; v_call: TRBV5-6; cdr3_nt: TGTGCCAGCAGCTTGTTCGCGGGACAGGGTAATTCACCCCTCCACTTT; cdr3_aa: CASSLFAGQGNSPLHF
d_call: NA; clone_size: NA; j_call: TRBJ2-7; v_call: TRBV13; cdr3_nt: TGTGCCAGCAGCTTTCTCGCCTACGAGCAGTACTTC; cdr3_aa: CASSFLAYEQYF
d_call: NA; clone_size: NA; j_call: TRBJ1-4; v_call: TRBV5-1; cdr3_nt: TGCGCCAGCAGCTCGAGGGCAGCTAATGAAAAACTGTTTTTT; cdr3_aa: CASSSRAANEKLFF
d_call: TRBD2; clone_size: NA; j_call: TRBJ2-3; v_call: TRBV5-5; cdr3_nt: TGTGCCAGCAGCTTGTGGGAAGAGCGGGAGTTAACAGATACGCAGTATTTT; cdr3_aa: CASSLWEERELTDTQYF
d_call: TRBD1; clone_size: once; j_call: TRBJ1-3; v_call: TRBV29-1; cdr3_nt: TGCAGCGGCCTGGACAGGGAGAGAAACACCATATATTTT; cdr3_aa: CSGLDRERNTIYF
d_call: NA; clone_size: NA; j_call: TRBJ1-3; v_call: TRBV6-5; cdr3_nt: TGTGCCAGCAGTTACACCCATGGGGCCTCTGGAAACACCATATATTTT; cdr3_aa: CASSYTHGASGNTIYF
d_call: TRBD1; clone_size: NA; j_call: TRBJ1-3; v_call: TRBV4-3; cdr3_nt: TGCGCCAGCAGCCTATCGTCCGGGACAGCTGGAAACACCATATATTTT; cdr3_aa: CASSLSSGTAGNTIYF
d_call: TRBD1; clone_size: once; j_call: TRBJ2-1; v_call: TRBV7-2; cdr3_nt: TGTGCCAGCAGCGCGGACAGGGGTCGGTACAATGAGCAGTTCTTC; cdr3_aa: CASSADRGRYNEQFF
d_call: TRBD1; clone_size: NA; j_call: TRBJ2-1; v_call: TRBV5-4; cdr3_nt: TGTGCCAGCAGCTTTATCGTGACAGGGGACAATGAGCAGTTCTTC; cdr3_aa: CASSFIVTGDNEQFF
d_call: NA; clone_size: NA; j_call: TRBJ1-1; v_call: TRBV27; cdr3_nt: TGTGCCAGCAGTTTATCGACAGTTGGACCTGAAGCTTTCTTT; cdr3_aa: CASSLSTVGPEAFF
d_call: TRBD1; clone_size: NA; j_call: TRBJ2-1; v_call: TRBV18; cdr3_nt: TGTGCCAGCTCCCGGGGACAGAGCAATGAGCAGTTCTTC; cdr3_aa: CASSRGQSNEQFF
d_call: NA; clone_size: NA; j_call: TRBJ1-4; v_call: TRBV5-4; cdr3_nt: TGTGCCAGCAGCTTGCGGCTAGGAAATGAAAAACTGTTTTTT; cdr3_aa: CASSLRLGNEKLFF
d_call: TRBD1; clone_size: NA; j_call: TRBJ1-5; v_call: TRBV19; cdr3_nt: TGTGCCAGTAGTATCCGGACAGGGGCAGGTCAGCCCCAGCATTTT; cdr3_aa: CASSIRTGAGQPQHF
d_call: NA; clone_size: NA; j_call: TRBJ1-4; v_call: TRBV2; cdr3_nt: TGTGCCAGCAGGGCGGATAATGAAAAACTGTTTTTT; cdr3_aa: CASRADNEKLFF
d_call: NA; clone_size: NA; j_call: TRBJ1-5; v_call: TRBV6-5; cdr3_nt: TGTGCCAGCAGTCACGACAGGAGCAATCAGCCCCAGCATTTT; cdr3_aa: CASSHDRSNQPQHF
d_call: TRBD1; clone_size: once; j_call: TRBJ2-7; v_call: TRBV6-2/TRBV6-3; cdr3_nt: TGTGCCAGCAGTTACATGGGACAGTTCTCCTACGAGCAGTACTTC; cdr3_aa: CASSYMGQFSYEQYF
d_call: TRBD1; clone_size: NA; j_call: TRBJ2-7; v_call: TRBV12-3/TRBV12-4; cdr3_nt: TGTGCCAGCAGTACAGGGGGCTTAAACGAGCAGTACTTC; cdr3_aa: CASSTGGLNEQYF
d_call: NA; clone_size: NA; j_call: TRBJ2-1; v_call: TRBV9; cdr3_nt: TGTGCCAGCAGCGTAGCAGCGGCCACCTACAATGAGCAGTTCTTC; cdr3_aa: CASSVAAATYNEQFF
d_call: TRBD1; clone_size: NA; j_call: TRBJ2-7; v_call: TRBV4-2; cdr3_nt: TGTGCCAGCAGCCACCGACAGGGGGATGGGTACGAGCAGTACTTC; cdr3_aa: CASSHRQGDGYEQYF
d_call: TRBD2; clone_size: NA; j_call: TRBJ2-5; v_call: TRBV29-1; cdr3_nt: TGCAGCGTTGATACGGGGGGGCACCAAGAGACCCAGTACTTC; cdr3_aa: CSVDTGGHQETQYF
d_call: NA; clone_size: NA; j_call: TRBJ2-1; v_call: TRBV4-3; cdr3_nt: TGCGCCAGCAGCCAAGATGCATTGATCGTCGGCAATGAGCAGTTCTTC; cdr3_aa: CASSQDALIVGNEQFF
d_call: NA; clone_size: NA; j_call: TRBJ1-6; v_call: TRBV9; cdr3_nt: TGTGCCAGCAGCGTCGGGGGGGCAGATAATTCACCCCTCCACTTT; cdr3_aa: CASSVGGADNSPLHF